The rows below give T cell receptor beta chains drawn from one sample of a study of beta chain features in type 1 diabetes. Data came from immunoSEQ multiplex PCR; TCRdb stores just in-frame clones and leaves some out. In the table there are about 180,000 clones, roughly an eighth of which are singletons. Sequencing input: central memory CD4+ T cells from blood. These receptors were taken from a woman aged 18-30 years in good health. The CDR3 runs from the conserved cysteine through the conserved F or W. Each record gives: V gene, D gene, J gene, clone size, CDR3 DNA, CDR3 protein. A D gene is named only where the DNA matches it firmly. Part of the rows lack a size; the others show once, few, many or a class for expanded clones.

>TRBV7-2|-|TRBJ1-1|few
TGTGCCAGCAGCGTGACTCTCCGGGCTGAAGCTTTCTTT
CASSVTLRAEAFF
>TRBV2|TRBD1|TRBJ1-1|-
TGTGCCAGCAGATCTCCCGGGACAGGCGGCACTGAAGCTTTCTTT
CASRSPGTGGTEAFF
>TRBV7-9|TRBD2|TRBJ2-5|few
TGTGCCAGCAGCCCCGTCGGGACTAGCGGGAGCAAGGAAGAGACCCAGTACTTC
CASSPVGTSGSKEETQYF
>TRBV9|-|TRBJ2-1|few
TGTGCCAGCAGCCCCCTCGAACTACGAGGTGAGCAGTTCTTC
CASSPLELRGEQFF
>TRBV30|TRBD1|TRBJ2-6|few
TGTGCCTGGTTTAGAGACAGGGGGCGATCTGGGGCCAACGTCCTGACTTTC
CAWFRDRGRSGANVLTF
>TRBV30|TRBD1|TRBJ1-5|-
TGTGCCTGGGGGACAGACAGCAATCAGCCCCAGCATTTT
CAWGTDSNQPQHF
>TRBV25-1|TRBD1|TRBJ1-2|-
TGTGCCAGCAGTGAATCTTCCGGGACAGCCATCTATGGCTACACCTTC
CASSESSGTAIYGYTF
>TRBV6-1|TRBD1|TRBJ2-5|-
TGTGCCAGCACCCCCACACAGGGGGCGGCGGAGACCCAGTACTTC
CASTPTQGAAETQYF
>TRBV14|TRBD2|TRBJ2-1|-
TGTGCCAGCAGCCCCCTAGCGGGAGATTACAATGAGCAGTTCTTC
CASSPLAGDYNEQFF
>TRBV30|TRBD1|TRBJ1-2|-
TGTGCCTGCCCTCGTCAGGGGGCTGGGTATGGCTACACCTTC
CACPRQGAGYGYTF
>TRBV7-2|-|TRBJ1-1|-
TGTGCCAGCAGCCAGCCCAGCGGGTCACTAAACACTGAAGCTTTCTTT
CASSQPSGSLNTEAFF
>TRBV10-3|TRBD1|TRBJ2-1|few
TGTGCCATCAGTGAGAGAGGGGGCCAGGACAATGAGCAGTTCTTC
CAISERGGQDNEQFF
>TRBV18|-|TRBJ2-2|few
TGTGCCAGCTCACCAGAAAGTGGGGGCTCCGGGGAGCTGTTTTTT
CASSPESGGSGELFF
>TRBV6-6|TRBD2|TRBJ2-7|-
TGTGCCAGCAGCGTTGTGGGGGGGTACGAGCAGTACTTC
CASSVVGGYEQYF
>TRBV2|TRBD2|TRBJ2-2|few
TGTGCCAGCAGTTTCGGACTAGCGGGATCCACCGGGGAGCTGTTTTTT
CASSFGLAGSTGELFF
>TRBV30|-|TRBJ1-2|-
TGTGCCTGGGGGCGACGGAAGAACTATGGCTACACCTTC
CAWGRRKNYGYTF
>TRBV5-1|-|TRBJ2-7|-
TGCGCCAGCAGCTTGTACTTCGGGACAAACTACGAGCAGTACTTC
CASSLYFGTNYEQYF
>TRBV5-4|TRBD2|TRBJ2-1|few
TGTGCCAGCAGCTCCCCGGGACTAGCGGGCCCCACGAAGTTCTTC
CASSSPGLAGPTKFF
>TRBV7-9|-|TRBJ2-7|many
TGCGCCAGCAGCCACGAAGCCGGGAATCATGCCGAGCAGTACTTC
CASSHEAGNHAEQYF
>TRBV4-3|-|TRBJ1-2|-
TGCGCCAGCAGCCAACCTTCAGACAGGCTAGGGGGCTACACCTTC
CASSQPSDRLGGYTF
>TRBV27|TRBD2|TRBJ2-3|many
TGTGCCAGCAGTTTCGGAGCGGGAGGGACAGATACGCAGTATTTT
CASSFGAGGTDTQYF
>TRBV30|-|TRBJ1-1|-
TGTGCCTGGAAGGGACACGGAGCCCTGAACACTGAAGCTTTCTTT
CAWKGHGALNTEAFF
>TRBV28|-|TRBJ2-7|many
TGTGCCAGCAGTAAGCGATACGAGCAGTACTTC
CASSKRYEQYF
>TRBV11-2|TRBD1|TRBJ1-1|few
TGTGCCAGCAGCCAAGACAGGGTGAAGACTGAAGCTTTCTTT
CASSQDRVKTEAFF
>TRBV5-1|-|TRBJ2-7|-
TGCGCCAGCAGAGGGCAGGGTGGTAGCTACGAGCAGTACTTC
CASRGQGGSYEQYF
>TRBV6-6|TRBD2|TRBJ2-5|-
TGTGCCAGCAACCCTAGCGGGGGGGAGACCCAGTACTTC
CASNPSGGETQYF
>TRBV7-9|-|TRBJ1-5|few
TGTGCCAGCAGCTTAGGGGCAGGGGATAGCAATCAGCCCCAGCATTTT
CASSLGAGDSNQPQHF
>TRBV25-1|-|TRBJ1-5|-
TGTGCCAGCACCACAGGAAATAGCAATCAGCCCCAGCATTTT
CASTTGNSNQPQHF
>TRBV5-1|TRBD1|TRBJ1-2|-
TGCGCCAGCAGCCGCGACAGGGATGTTTATGGCTACACCTTC
CASSRDRDVYGYTF
>TRBV4-2|TRBD2|TRBJ2-1|few
TGTGCCAGCAGCTACGGGACTAGGGAGGGATCCTACAATGAGCAGTTCTTC
CASSYGTREGSYNEQFF
>TRBV28|TRBD1|TRBJ1-4|few
TGTGCCAGCCGAGGGGGCGCCGGTGAAAAACTGTTTTTT
CASRGGAGEKLFF
>TRBV28|TRBD1|TRBJ2-3|few
TGTGCCAGCAGTTTGACAGGGGGCTCCGCAGATACGCAGTATTTT
CASSLTGGSADTQYF
>TRBV28|TRBD1|TRBJ1-2|-
TGTGCCAGCAGTACATACGGGACAGGGGGAGATAACTATGGCTACACCTTC
CASSTYGTGGDNYGYTF
>TRBV27|TRBD1|TRBJ1-5|few
TGTGCCAGCAGTGCGCCGGGACAGATCAATCAGCCCCAGCATTTT
CASSAPGQINQPQHF
>TRBV9|TRBD1|TRBJ1-1|few
TGTGCCAGCAGCGCGGGACAGAGATCTGAAGCTTTCTTT
CASSAGQRSEAFF
>TRBV7-9|-|TRBJ2-5|-
TGTGCCAGCAGCTCGAACAGGGCCCAAGAGACCCAGTACTTC
CASSSNRAQETQYF
>TRBV5-4|TRBD1|TRBJ1-5|few
TGTGCCAGCAGCTCAGGGGGTCAGCAGCCCCAGCATTTT
CASSSGGQQPQHF
>TRBV14|-|TRBJ2-3|-
TGTGCCAGCAGCGTAGACCTGACTGGCACAGATACGCAGTATTTT
CASSVDLTGTDTQYF
>TRBV7-3|-|TRBJ2-3|few
TGTGCCAGCAGCTTACACAGGGGAGGAGATACGCAGTATTTT
CASSLHRGGDTQYF
>TRBV5-1|-|TRBJ2-5|few
TGCGCCAGCAGCTTAACCGGGATCCAAGAGACCCAGTACTTC
CASSLTGIQETQYF
>TRBV18|-|TRBJ2-7|-
TGTGCCAGCTCACCCACGTTGCAGGGGTACGAGCAGTACTTC
CASSPTLQGYEQYF
>TRBV4-1|-|TRBJ1-2|-
TGCGCCAGCAGCCAAGATTCCCCCAACGCGCTAAACTATGGCTACACCTTC
CASSQDSPNALNYGYTF
>TRBV5-1|TRBD1|TRBJ2-7|few
TGCGCCAGCAGCTTGGAAGGTCTGGGACAGGGGTACTTC
CASSLEGLGQGYF
>TRBV7-2|-|TRBJ2-5|few
TGTGCCAGCAGCTTCGACAACGGGGGGACCCAGTACTTC
CASSFDNGGTQYF
>TRBV19|-|TRBJ2-4|-
TGTGCCAGTAGTATAGATCTGAGCAGAGGGAAAAACATTCAGTACTTC
CASSIDLSRGKNIQYF
>TRBV25-1|TRBD2|TRBJ2-1|-
TGTGCCAGCAGTTACCTTTCTAGCGGGCCTTACAATGAGCAGTTCTTC
CASSYLSSGPYNEQFF
>TRBV19|TRBD1|TRBJ1-5|few
TGTGCCAGTAGTAAACTAGCACAGGGGGCCAATCAGCCCCAGCATTTT
CASSKLAQGANQPQHF
>TRBV6-5|-|TRBJ2-3|-
TGTGCCAGCAGGACAGATCGTCACACAGATACGCAGTATTTT
CASRTDRHTDTQYF
>TRBV5-6|TRBD1|TRBJ2-7|-
TGTGCCAGCAGCCAAAGGGGGCTGAGCTCCTACGAGCAGTACTTC
CASSQRGLSSYEQYF
>TRBV7-3|TRBD2|TRBJ2-3|once
TGTGCCAGCAGCTTACGACTAGCGGGAGATACGCAGTATTTT
CASSLRLAGDTQYF
>TRBV18|-|TRBJ2-3|many
TGTGCCAGCTCGCCCTCACCCCTAGCGAGCACAGATACGCAGTATTTT
CASSPSPLASTDTQYF
>TRBV11-2|TRBD1|TRBJ2-7|-
TGTGCCAGCGGAACCCCCGGGACAGGGAACTACGAGCAGTACTTC
CASGTPGTGNYEQYF
>TRBV6-6|TRBD1|TRBJ1-2|-
TGTGCCAGTTTCCCCGGGACAGACAATTATGGCTACACCTTC
CASFPGTDNYGYTF
>TRBV27|TRBD1|TRBJ1-5|few
TGTGCCACGGGACAGTATAGCAATCAGCCCCAGCATTTT
CATGQYSNQPQHF